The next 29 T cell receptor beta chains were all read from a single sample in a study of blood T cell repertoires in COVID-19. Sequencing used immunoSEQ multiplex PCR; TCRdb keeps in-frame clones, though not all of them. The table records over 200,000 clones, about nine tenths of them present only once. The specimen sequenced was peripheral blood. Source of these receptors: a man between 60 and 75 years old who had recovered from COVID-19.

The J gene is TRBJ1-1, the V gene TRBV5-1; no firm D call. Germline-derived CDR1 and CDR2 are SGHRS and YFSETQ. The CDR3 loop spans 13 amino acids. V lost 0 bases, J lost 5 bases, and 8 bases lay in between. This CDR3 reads CASSLVPGTEAFF. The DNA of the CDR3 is TGCGCCAGCAGCTTGGTCCCGGGGACTGAAGCTTTCTTT.

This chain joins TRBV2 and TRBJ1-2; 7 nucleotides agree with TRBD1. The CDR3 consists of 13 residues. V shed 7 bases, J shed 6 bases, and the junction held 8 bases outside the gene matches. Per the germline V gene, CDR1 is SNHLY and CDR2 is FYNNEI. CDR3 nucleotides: TGTGCCAGCAACCCCGACAGGGTTAATGGCTACACCTTC. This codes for CASNPDRVNGYTF.

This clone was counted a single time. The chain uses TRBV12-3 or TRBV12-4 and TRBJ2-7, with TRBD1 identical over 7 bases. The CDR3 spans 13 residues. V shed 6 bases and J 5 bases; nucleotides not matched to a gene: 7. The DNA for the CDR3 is TGTGCCAGCAGGAGTACAGGGGTCCACGAGCAGTACTTC. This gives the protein CASRSTGVHEQYF.

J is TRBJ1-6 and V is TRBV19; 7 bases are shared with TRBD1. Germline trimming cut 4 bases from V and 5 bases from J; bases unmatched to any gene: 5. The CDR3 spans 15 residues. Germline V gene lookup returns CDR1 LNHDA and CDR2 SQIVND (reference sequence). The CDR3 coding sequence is TGTGCCAGTAGTAGGGACAGACCCCATAATTCACCCCTCCACTTT. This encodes CASSRDRPHNSPLHF.

As DNA, the CDR3 is TGTGCCAGCAGTTACGGACAGGGGAGGAATCAGCCCCAGCATTTT. Translation: CASSYGQGRNQPQHF. J is TRBJ1-5 and V is TRBV6-2 or TRBV6-3, with 9 bases lining up with TRBD1. CDR3 length: 15 residues. Germline CDR1 and CDR2: MNHEY and SVGEGT. V shed 2 bases and J 4 bases; nucleotides not matched to a gene: 3.

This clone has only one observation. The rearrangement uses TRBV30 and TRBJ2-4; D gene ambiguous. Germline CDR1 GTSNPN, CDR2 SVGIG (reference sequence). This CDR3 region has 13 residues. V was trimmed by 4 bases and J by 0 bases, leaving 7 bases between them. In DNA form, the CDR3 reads TGTGCCTGGACGGGTGAAGCCAAAAACATTCAGTACTTC. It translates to CAWTGEAKNIQYF. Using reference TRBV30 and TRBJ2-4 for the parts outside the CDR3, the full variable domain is SQTIHQWPATLVQPVGSPLSLECTVEGTSNPNLYWYRQAAGRGLQLLFYSVGIGQISSEVPQNLSASRPQDRQFILSSKKLLLSDSGFYLCAWTGEAKNIQYFGAGTRLSVL.

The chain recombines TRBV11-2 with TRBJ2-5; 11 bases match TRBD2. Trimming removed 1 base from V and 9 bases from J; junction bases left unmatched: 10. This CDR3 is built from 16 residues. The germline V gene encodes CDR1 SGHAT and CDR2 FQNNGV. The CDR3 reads CASSLGTTSGDPAQYF. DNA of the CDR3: TGTGCCAGCAGCTTAGGAACGACTAGCGGGGACCCGGCCCAGTACTTC.

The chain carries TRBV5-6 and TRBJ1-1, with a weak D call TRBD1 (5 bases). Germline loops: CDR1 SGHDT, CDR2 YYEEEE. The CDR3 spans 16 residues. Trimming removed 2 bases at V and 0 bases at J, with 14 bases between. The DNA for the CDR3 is TGTGCCAGCAGCTTCCGGCCCCAGGGTATGAACACTGAAGCTTTCTTT. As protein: CASSFRPQGMNTEAFF.

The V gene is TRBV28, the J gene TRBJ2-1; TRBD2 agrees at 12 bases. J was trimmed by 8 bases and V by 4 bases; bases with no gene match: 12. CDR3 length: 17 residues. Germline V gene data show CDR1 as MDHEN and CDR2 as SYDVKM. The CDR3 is CASSSAQTSGRIDEQFF. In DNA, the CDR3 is TGTGCCAGCAGTTCGGCGCAAACTAGCGGGAGGATCGATGAGCAGTTCTTC.

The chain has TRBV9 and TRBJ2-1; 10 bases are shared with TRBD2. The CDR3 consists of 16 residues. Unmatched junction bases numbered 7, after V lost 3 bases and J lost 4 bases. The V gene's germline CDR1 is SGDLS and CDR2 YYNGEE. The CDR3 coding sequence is TGTGCCAGCAGCGCGCTAGCGGGAGCTGGGTACAATGAGCAGTTCTTC. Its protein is CASSALAGAGYNEQFF.

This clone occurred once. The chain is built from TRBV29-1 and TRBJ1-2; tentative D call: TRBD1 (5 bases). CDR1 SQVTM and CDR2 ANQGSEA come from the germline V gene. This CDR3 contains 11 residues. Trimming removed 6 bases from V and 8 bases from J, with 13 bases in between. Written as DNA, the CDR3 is TGCAGCGTAAAAGGGGCTAGAGGCTACACCTTC. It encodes CSVKGARGYTF. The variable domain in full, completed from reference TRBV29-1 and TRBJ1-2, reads SAVISQKPSRDICQRGTSLTIQCQVDSQVTMMFWYRQQPGQSLTLIATANQGSEATYESGFVIDKFPISRPNLTFSTLTVSNMSPEDSSIYLCSVKGARGYTFGSGTRLTVV.

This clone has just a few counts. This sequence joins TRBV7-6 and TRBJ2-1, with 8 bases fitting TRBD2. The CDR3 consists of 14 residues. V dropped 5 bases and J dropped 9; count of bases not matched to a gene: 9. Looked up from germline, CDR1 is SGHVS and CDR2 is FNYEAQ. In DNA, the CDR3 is TGTGCCAGCAGCCCAGGGCTAGCGGGCCGTGAGCAGTTCTTC. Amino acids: CASSPGLAGREQFF.

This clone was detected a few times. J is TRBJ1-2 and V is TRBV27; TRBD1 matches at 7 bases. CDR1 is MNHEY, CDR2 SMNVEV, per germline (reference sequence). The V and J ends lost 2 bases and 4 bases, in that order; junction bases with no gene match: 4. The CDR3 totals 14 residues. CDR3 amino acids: CASSLRGQSYGYTF. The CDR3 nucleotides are TGTGCCAGCAGTTTAAGGGGGCAAAGCTATGGCTACACCTTC.

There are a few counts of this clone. CDR3 coding DNA: TGTGCCAGCAGTTCGGGGGGTCCGGGGACCTACGAGCAGTACTTC. It encodes CASSSGGPGTYEQYF. The chain combines TRBV28 with TRBJ2-7; 7 bases map to TRBD2. In germline, CDR1 is MDHEN, CDR2 SYDVKM. The CDR3 runs to 15 residues. V lost 4 bases to trimming and J lost 2 bases; unmatched junction nucleotides: 8.

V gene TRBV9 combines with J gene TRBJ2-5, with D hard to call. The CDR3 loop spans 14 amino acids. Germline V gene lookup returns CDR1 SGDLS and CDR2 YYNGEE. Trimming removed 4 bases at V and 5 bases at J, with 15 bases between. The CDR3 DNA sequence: TGTGCCAGCAGCCGCGGATCTGAGGTTGAGACCCAGTACTTC. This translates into CASSRGSEVETQYF.

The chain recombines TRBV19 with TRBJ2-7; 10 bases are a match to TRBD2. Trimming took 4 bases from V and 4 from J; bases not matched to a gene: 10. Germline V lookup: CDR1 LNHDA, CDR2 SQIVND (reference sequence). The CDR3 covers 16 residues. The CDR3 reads CASSSGVGLASYEQYF. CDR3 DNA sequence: TGTGCCAGTAGTAGCGGTGTGGGACTAGCGTCGTACGAGCAGTACTTC.

CDR3 DNA sequence: TGTGCCAGCAGCTCCGGACTAGCGGGAGGAGGGGAGACCCAGTACTTC. Its translation: CASSSGLAGGGETQYF. The genes are TRBV5-4 and TRBJ2-5; the match to TRBD2 covers 14 bases. Germline CDR1 and CDR2: SGHNT and YYREEE (reference sequence). The junction had 6 bases not matched to a gene; V was cut back by 3 bases and J by 5 bases. This CDR3 has 16 residues.

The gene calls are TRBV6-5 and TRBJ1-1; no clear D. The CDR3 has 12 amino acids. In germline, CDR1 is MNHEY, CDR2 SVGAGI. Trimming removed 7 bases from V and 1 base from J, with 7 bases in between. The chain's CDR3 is CASTGKNTEAFF. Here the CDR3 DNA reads TGTGCCAGCACCGGGAAGAACACTGAAGCTTTCTTT.

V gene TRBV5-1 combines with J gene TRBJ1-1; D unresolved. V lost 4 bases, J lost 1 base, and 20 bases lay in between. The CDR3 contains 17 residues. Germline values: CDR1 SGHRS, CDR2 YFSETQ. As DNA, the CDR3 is TGCGCCAGCAGCCGAGGAATAAACTATATTGAGAACACTGAAGCTTTCTTT. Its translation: CASSRGINYIENTEAFF. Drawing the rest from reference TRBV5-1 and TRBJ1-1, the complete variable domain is KAGVTQTPRYLIKTRGQQVTLSCSPISGHRSVSWYQQTPGQGLQFLFEYFSETQRNKGNFPGRFSGRQFSNSRSEMNVSTLELGDSALYLCASSRGINYIENTEAFFGQGTRLTVV.

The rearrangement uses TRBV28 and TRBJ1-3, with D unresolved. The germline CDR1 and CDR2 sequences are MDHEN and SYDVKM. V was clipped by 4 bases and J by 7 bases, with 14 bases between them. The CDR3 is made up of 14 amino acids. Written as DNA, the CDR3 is TGTGCCAGCAGTTCCCCGGGAGGCCCCAACACCATATATTTT. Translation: CASSSPGGPNTIYF.

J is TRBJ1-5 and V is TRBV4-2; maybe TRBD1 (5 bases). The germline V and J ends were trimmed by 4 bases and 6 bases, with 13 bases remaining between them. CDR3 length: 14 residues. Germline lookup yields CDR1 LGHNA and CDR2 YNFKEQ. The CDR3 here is CASSPWGGGQPQHF. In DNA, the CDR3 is TGTGCCAGCAGCCCCTGGGGGGGTGGTCAGCCCCAGCATTTT.

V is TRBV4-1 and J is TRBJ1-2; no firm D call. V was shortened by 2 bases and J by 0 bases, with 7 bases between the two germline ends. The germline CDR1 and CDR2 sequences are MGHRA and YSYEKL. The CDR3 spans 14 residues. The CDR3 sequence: CASSQLTANYGYTF. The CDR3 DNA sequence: TGCGCCAGCAGCCAACTAACAGCTAACTATGGCTACACCTTC.

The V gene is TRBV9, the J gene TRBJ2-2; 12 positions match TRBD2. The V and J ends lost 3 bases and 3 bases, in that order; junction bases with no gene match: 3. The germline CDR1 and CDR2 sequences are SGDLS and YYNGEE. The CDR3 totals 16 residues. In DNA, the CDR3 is TGTGCCAGCAGCGAAGGGACTAGCGGGTACACCGGGGAGCTGTTTTTT. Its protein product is CASSEGTSGYTGELFF.

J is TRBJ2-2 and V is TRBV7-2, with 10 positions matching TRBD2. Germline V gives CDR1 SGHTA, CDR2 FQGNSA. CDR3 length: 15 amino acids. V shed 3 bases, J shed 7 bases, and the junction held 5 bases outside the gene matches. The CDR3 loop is CASSLLAGAGGELFF. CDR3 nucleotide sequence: TGTGCCAGCAGCTTGCTAGCGGGAGCGGGCGGGGAGCTGTTTTTT.

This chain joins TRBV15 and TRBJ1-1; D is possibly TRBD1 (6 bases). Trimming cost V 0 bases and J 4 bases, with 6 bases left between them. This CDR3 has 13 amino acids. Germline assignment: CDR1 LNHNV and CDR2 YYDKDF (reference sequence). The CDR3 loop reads CATSREGGTEAFF. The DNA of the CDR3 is TGTGCCACCAGCAGAGAAGGGGGCACTGAAGCTTTCTTT.

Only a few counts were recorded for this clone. Here the CDR3 DNA reads TGCGCCAGCAGACATGACAGTAACTTTGAAGCTTTCTTT. Its translation is CASRHDSNFEAFF. The chain joins TRBV5-1 to TRBJ1-1; D is possibly TRBD1 (5 bases). CDR1 is SGHRS, CDR2 YFSETQ, per germline. CDR3 size: 13 residues. With 5 bases removed from V and 7 bases from J, the gap between germline ends came to 15 bases.

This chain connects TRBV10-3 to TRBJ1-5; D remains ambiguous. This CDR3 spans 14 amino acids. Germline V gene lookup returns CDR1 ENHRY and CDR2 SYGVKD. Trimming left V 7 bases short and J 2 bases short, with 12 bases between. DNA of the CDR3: TGTGCCATCAACGCTAGCCGGGGCAATCAGCCCCAGCATTTT. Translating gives CAINASRGNQPQHF.

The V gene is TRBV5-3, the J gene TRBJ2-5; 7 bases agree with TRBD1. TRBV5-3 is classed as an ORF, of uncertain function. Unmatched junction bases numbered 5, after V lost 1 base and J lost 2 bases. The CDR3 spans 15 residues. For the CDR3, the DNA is TGTGCCAGAAGCTTGCGTAGGGGGCGACAAGAGACCCAGTACTTC. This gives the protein CARSLRRGRQETQYF.

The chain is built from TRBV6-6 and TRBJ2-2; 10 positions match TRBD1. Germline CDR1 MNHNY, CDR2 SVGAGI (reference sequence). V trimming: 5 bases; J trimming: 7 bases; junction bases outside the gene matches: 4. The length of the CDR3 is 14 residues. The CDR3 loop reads CASSGTGDVGELFF. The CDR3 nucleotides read TGTGCCAGCAGTGGGACAGGGGATGTCGGGGAGCTGTTTTTT.